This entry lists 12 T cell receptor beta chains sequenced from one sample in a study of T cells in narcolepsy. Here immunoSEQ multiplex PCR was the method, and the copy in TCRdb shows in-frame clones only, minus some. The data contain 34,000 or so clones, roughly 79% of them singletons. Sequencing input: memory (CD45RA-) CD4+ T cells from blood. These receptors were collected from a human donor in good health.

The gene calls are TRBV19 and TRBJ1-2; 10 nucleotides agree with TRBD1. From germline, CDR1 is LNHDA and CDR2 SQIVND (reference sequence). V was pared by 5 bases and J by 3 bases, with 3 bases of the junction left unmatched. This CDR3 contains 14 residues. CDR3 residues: CASSLDRGYYGYTF. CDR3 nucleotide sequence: TGTGCCAGTAGTTTGGACAGGGGGTACTATGGCTACACCTTC.

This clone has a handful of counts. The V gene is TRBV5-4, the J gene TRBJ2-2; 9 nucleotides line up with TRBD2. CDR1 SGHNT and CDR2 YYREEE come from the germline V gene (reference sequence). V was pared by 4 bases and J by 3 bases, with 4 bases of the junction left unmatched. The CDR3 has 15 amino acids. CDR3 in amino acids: CASSPGTSYTGELFF. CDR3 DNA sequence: TGTGCCAGCAGCCCCGGGACTAGCTACACCGGGGAGCTGTTTTTT.

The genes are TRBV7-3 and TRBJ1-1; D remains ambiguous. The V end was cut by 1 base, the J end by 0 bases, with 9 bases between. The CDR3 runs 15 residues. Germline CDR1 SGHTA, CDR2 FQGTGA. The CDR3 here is CASSLNPTLNTEAFF. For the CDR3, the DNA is TGTGCCAGCAGCTTAAACCCCACTTTGAACACTGAAGCTTTCTTT.

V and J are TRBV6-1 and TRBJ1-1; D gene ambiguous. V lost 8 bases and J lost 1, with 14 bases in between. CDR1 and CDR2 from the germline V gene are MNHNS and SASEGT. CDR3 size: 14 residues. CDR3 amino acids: CASRLSGGNTEAFF. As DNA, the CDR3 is TGTGCCAGCCGTCTAAGTGGTGGGAACACTGAAGCTTTCTTT.

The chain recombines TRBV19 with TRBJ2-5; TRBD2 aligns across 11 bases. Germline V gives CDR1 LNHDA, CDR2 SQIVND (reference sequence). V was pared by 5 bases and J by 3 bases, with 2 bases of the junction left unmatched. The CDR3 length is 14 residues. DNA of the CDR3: TGTGCCAGTAGTGTGACTAGCGGGAAAGAGACCCAGTACTTC. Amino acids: CASSVTSGKETQYF.

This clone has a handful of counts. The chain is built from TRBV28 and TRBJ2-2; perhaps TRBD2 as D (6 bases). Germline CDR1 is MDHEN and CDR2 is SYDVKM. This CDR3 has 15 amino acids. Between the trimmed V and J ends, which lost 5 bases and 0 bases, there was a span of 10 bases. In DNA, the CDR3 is TGTGCCAGCAGTGGCGGGGCCGCGAACACCGGGGAGCTGTTTTTT. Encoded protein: CASSGGAANTGELFF.

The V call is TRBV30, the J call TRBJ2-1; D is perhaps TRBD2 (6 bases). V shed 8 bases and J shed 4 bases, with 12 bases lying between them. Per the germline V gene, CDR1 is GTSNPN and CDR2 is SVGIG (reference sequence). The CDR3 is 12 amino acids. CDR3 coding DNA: TGTGCCAGGGACTCCCGATACAATGAGCAGTTCTTC. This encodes CARDSRYNEQFF.

In DNA form, the CDR3 reads TGTGCCAGCAGCTTGAATTCTATCGGGGAGCTGTTTTTT. Translation gives CASSLNSIGELFF. The chain uses TRBV5-4 and TRBJ2-2; no firm D call. Trimming took 1 base from V and 7 from J, leaving 8 bases between them. Germline loops: CDR1 SGHNT, CDR2 YYREEE (reference sequence). The CDR3 extends over 13 amino acids.

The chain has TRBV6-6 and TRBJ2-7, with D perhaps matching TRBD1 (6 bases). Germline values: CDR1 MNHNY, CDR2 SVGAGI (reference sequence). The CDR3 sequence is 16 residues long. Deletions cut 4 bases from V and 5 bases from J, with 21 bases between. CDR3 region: CASSSSNRARSNEQYF. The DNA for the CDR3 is TGTGCCAGCAGTTCATCTAACAGGGCCCGATCCAACGAGCAGTACTTC.

The CDR3 DNA reads TGTGCCAGCTTCCCCTGGAGGACAGATGGGAACACTGAAGCTTTCTTT. It yields the protein CASFPWRTDGNTEAFF. V is TRBV7-9 and J is TRBJ1-1, with D possibly TRBD1 on 6 matching bases. Germline lookup yields CDR1 SEHNR and CDR2 FQNEAQ (reference sequence). The V end lost 8 bases, the J end lost 1 base, and 20 bases lay between the germline ends. The CDR3 is 16 amino acids.

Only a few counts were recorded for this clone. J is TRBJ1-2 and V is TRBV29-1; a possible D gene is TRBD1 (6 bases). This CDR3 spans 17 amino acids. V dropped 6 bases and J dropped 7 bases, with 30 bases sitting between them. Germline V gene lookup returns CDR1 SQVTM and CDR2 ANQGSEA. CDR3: CSVQPLTGLRLGIGYTF. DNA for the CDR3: TGCAGCGTCCAACCGTTGACAGGACTACGCCTTGGCATTGGCTACACCTTC. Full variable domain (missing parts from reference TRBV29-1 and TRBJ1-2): SAVISQKPSRDICQRGTSLTIQCQVDSQVTMMFWYRQQPGQSLTLIATANQGSEATYESGFVIDKFPISRPNLTFSTLTVSNMSPEDSSIYLCSVQPLTGLRLGIGYTFGSGTRLTVV.

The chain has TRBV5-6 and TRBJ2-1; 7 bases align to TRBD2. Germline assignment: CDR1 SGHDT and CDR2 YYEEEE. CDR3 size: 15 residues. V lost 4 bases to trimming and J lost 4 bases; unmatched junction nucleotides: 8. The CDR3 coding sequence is TGTGCCAGCAGCGGGGGACTAAGGTCTTACAATGAGCAGTTCTTC. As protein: CASSGGLRSYNEQFF.